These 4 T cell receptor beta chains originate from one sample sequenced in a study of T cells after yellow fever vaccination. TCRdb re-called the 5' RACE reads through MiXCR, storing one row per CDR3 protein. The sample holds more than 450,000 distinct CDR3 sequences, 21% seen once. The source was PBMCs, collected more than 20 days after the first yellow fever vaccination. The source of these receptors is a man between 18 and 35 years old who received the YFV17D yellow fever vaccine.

CDR3 nucleotide sequence: TGTGCCAGCAGCCAAAGGACAGGCCCGAACACTGAAGCTTTCTTT. This sequence encodes CASSQRTGPNTEAFF. This sequence joins TRBV3-1 and TRBJ1-1; 7 bases are shared with TRBD1. The germline CDR1 and CDR2 sequences are LGHDT and YNNKEL (reference sequence). CDR3 length equals 15 residues. Losses at the gene ends were 2 bases for V and 1 base for J; bases not matched to a gene: 4.

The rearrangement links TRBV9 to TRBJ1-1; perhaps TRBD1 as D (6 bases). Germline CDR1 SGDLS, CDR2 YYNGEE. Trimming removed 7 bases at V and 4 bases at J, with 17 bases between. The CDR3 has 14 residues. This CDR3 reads CASQDPGAGTEAFF. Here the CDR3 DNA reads TGTGCCAGCCAAGACCCGGGGGCCGGCACTGAAGCTTTCTTT.

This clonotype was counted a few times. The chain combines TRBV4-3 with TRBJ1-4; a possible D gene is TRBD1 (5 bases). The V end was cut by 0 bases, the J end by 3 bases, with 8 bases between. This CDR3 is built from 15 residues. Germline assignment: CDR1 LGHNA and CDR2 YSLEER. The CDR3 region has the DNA TGCGCCAGCAGCCAAGATGGGGCAGCTAATGAAAAACTGTTTTTT. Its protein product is CASSQDGAANEKLFF.

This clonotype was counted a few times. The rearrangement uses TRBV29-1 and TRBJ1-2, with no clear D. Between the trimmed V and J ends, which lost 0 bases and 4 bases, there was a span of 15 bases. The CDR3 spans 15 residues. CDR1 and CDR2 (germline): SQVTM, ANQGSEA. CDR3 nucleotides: TGCAGCGTTGAAGATCCGCGGGCTACGATCTATGGCTACACCTTC. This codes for CSVEDPRATIYGYTF.